This T cell receptor beta chain was found in a study of CD8+ T cells in alopecia areata. Study outcomes and limitations: Relative to normal scalp, lesional scalp, especially alopecia totalis/universalis, showed higher clonality.

Germline assignment: CDR1 SGHRS and CDR2 YFSETQ. This CDR3 has 13 residues. V lost 1 base and J 5 bases, leaving 8 bases between the germline ends. The table lists this clone with a count of one. Its antigen is currently unknown. As the sequencing template, cDNA was produced by extracting RNA and reverse transcribing it. The method was immunoSEQ multiplex PCR; TCRdb's version includes in-frame clones alone and lacks a portion of them. The repertoire includes 200,000 to 250,000 clones, less than 65% of them detected once, and more than 3.5% sits in the top ten. Specified treatment: oral pan-JAK inhibitor, 5-10 mg twice daily. From alopecia areata patients, lesional scalp punch biopsies and peripheral blood were collected.

The TCR comes from a human donor with alopecia areata. This sequence joins TRBV5-1 and TRBJ2-3; D is uncertain. The material was CD4+ T cells sorted from blood, obtained at week 4, from a patient treated with tofacitinib. The CDR3 sequence: CASSLSERDTQYF. For the CDR3, the DNA is TGCGCCAGCAGCTTGTCAGAAAGAGATACGCAGTATTTT. The whole variable domain, filled in from reference TRBV5-1 and TRBJ2-3, reads KAGVTQTPRYLIKTRGQQVTLSCSPISGHRSVSWYQQTPGQGLQFLFEYFSETQRNKGNFPGRFSGRQFSNSRSEMNVSTLELGDSALYLCASSLSERDTQYFGPGTRLTVL.